Following are 24 T cell receptor beta chains from one sample sequenced in a study of cytomegalovirus exposure and HLA in healthy donors. Only in-frame clones appear in the TCRdb table, and some are missing; sequencing was by immunoSEQ multiplex PCR. This table has about 140,000 clones, about 91% appearing once. The sequencing sample was made of PBMCs. All receptors derive from a woman in her late teens or twenties in good health and CMV-seropositive.

V is TRBV28 and J is TRBJ1-5; D remains ambiguous. The V end lost 2 bases, the J end lost 0 bases, and 5 bases lay between the germline ends. This CDR3 is built from 14 residues. Germline CDR1 reads MDHEN; CDR2 reads SYDVKM. The chain's CDR3 is CASSLGLSNQPQHF. DNA of the CDR3: TGTGCCAGCAGTTTAGGGCTTAGCAATCAGCCCCAGCATTTT.

The chain recombines TRBV7-8 with TRBJ2-7, with D possibly matching TRBD2 (7 bases). The germline V gene encodes CDR1 SGHVS and CDR2 FQNEAQ. V was shortened by 3 bases and J by 5 bases, with 8 bases between the two germline ends. The CDR3 contains 12 residues. The CDR3 is CASSFGGHEQYF. The CDR3 nucleotides read TGTGCCAGCAGCTTCGGGGGGCACGAGCAGTACTTC.

The chain employs TRBV5-1 and TRBJ2-7, with 8 positions matching TRBD1. CDR1 SGHRS and CDR2 YFSETQ come from the germline V gene. This CDR3 has 15 amino acids. V shed 4 bases, J shed 2 bases, and the junction held 8 bases outside the gene matches. CDR3: CASSPTGDHAYEQYF. CDR3 bases: TGCGCCAGCAGCCCGACAGGGGACCACGCCTACGAGCAGTACTTC.

The chain links TRBV28 to TRBJ2-1; D may be TRBD1 (6 bases). The germline V and J ends were trimmed by 4 bases and 5 bases, with 21 bases remaining between them. Germline V gene sequence: CDR1 MDHEN, CDR2 SYDVKM. The CDR3 is made up of 17 amino acids. The CDR3 loop is CASSSAATIGDNNEQFF. As DNA, the CDR3 is TGTGCCAGCAGTTCCGCCGCCACCATCGGGGACAACAATGAGCAGTTCTTC. The variable domain in full, with the rest retrieved from reference TRBV28 and TRBJ2-1, is DVKVTQSSRYLVKRTGEKVFLECVQDMDHENMFWYRQDPGLGLRLIYFSYDVKMKEKGDIPEGYSVSREKKERFSLILESASTNQTSMYLCASSSAATIGDNNEQFFGPGTRLTVL.

This chain uses TRBV10-1 with TRBJ2-7, with 10 bases aligning to TRBD2. V lost 2 bases to trimming and J lost 10 bases; unmatched junction nucleotides: 5. The CDR3 has 13 residues. From germline, CDR1 is WNHNN and CDR2 SYGVQD (reference sequence). This CDR3 is CASSEPASGSQYF. The CDR3 region has the DNA TGCGCCAGCAGTGAGCCGGCTAGCGGGAGCCAGTACTTC.

The J gene is TRBJ2-7, the V gene TRBV29-1; possible D gene TRBD1, 5 bases. The CDR3 contains 14 residues. With 7 bases removed from V and 2 bases from J, the gap between germline ends came to 18 bases. Per germline, CDR1 SQVTM and CDR2 ANQGSEA. The CDR3 loop reads CSGQSSEGAYEQYF. The CDR3 region has the DNA TGCAGCGGCCAATCCAGCGAAGGGGCCTACGAGCAGTACTTC.

V is TRBV6-5 and J is TRBJ2-7; 9 nucleotides line up with TRBD1. CDR1 is MNHEY, CDR2 SVGAGI, per germline. The V and J ends lost 7 bases and 6 bases, in that order; junction bases with no gene match: 7. The length of the CDR3 is 13 residues. The CDR3 region is CASTTGGIGEQYF. CDR3 DNA sequence: TGTGCCAGCACAACAGGGGGCATCGGCGAGCAGTACTTC.

In its sample, this clone was seen a few times. The gene calls are TRBV7-8 and TRBJ2-7, with D maybe TRBD2 (7 bases). V gave up 5 bases and J gave up 3 bases, with 14 bases separating them. The germline V gene has CDR1 SGHVS and CDR2 FQNEAQ. This CDR3 is 14 amino acids long. The CDR3 DNA reads as TGTGCCAGCAGCCGCGCAGGGGACTACTACGAGCAGTACTTC. This gives the protein CASSRAGDYYEQYF.

The chain has TRBV9 and TRBJ2-7; TRBD2 agrees at 12 bases. V lost 3 bases, J lost 6 bases, and 4 bases stayed unmatched. CDR1 is SGDLS, CDR2 YYNGEE, per germline. The length of the CDR3 is 14 residues. In DNA, the CDR3 is TGTGCCAGCAGCGGGACTAGCGGGGACTCCGAGCAGTACTTC. This translates into CASSGTSGDSEQYF.

The chain has TRBV19 and TRBJ1-2; TRBD1 matches at 8 bases. The CDR3 consists of 15 residues. Germline V gives CDR1 LNHDA, CDR2 SQIVND (reference sequence). The junction had 5 bases not matched to a gene; V was cut back by 1 base and J by 4 bases. CDR3 bases: TGTGCCAGTAGTATAGGCCAGGGGGCCCTCTATGGCTACACCTTC. Protein sequence: CASSIGQGALYGYTF.

V is TRBV4-1 and J is TRBJ2-4; D uncertain. V lost 4 bases and J lost 2, with 15 bases in between. The CDR3 has 16 amino acids. The V gene's germline CDR1 is MGHRA and CDR2 YSYEKL. The DNA for the CDR3 is TGCGCCAGCAGCCTAGAGGAGACGGTTTCCAAAAACATTCAGTACTTC. Encoded protein: CASSLEETVSKNIQYF.

The CDR3 spells CASSPRGIWELSYNEQFF. The CDR3 nucleotides are TGCGCCAGCAGCCCTCGGGGGATTTGGGAGCTCTCCTACAATGAGCAGTTCTTC. This chain uses TRBV4-1 with TRBJ2-1; D might be TRBD2 (6 bases). The V gene's germline CDR1 is MGHRA and CDR2 YSYEKL. CDR3 length: 18 amino acids. V lost 4 bases and J 0 bases, leaving 19 bases between the germline ends.

V usage is TRBV11-2 and J usage is TRBJ2-4, with a weak D call TRBD1 (6 bases). The V gene lost 6 bases and the J gene lost 1 base, with 16 bases spanning the gap. The CDR3 runs to 16 residues. Looked up from germline, CDR1 is SGHAT and CDR2 is FQNNGV. CDR3 amino acids: CASRTTGFVAKNIQYF. The CDR3 bases are TGTGCCAGCAGAACAACAGGGTTTGTGGCCAAAAACATTCAGTACTTC.

This clone has a single count. The rearrangement uses TRBV19 and TRBJ1-6; 9 bases agree with TRBD1. Germline trimming cut 8 bases from V and 6 bases from J; bases unmatched to any gene: 5. Germline V CDR1 and CDR2: LNHDA, SQIVND (reference sequence). The CDR3 loop spans 14 amino acids. CDR3 region: CASSGQGSNSPLHF. The CDR3, as DNA: TGTGCCAGTTCGGGACAGGGTAGTAATTCACCCCTCCACTTT.

The chain uses TRBV6-1 and TRBJ2-1; 11 bases line up with TRBD2. The V and J ends lost 8 bases and 9 bases, in that order; junction bases with no gene match: 9. CDR3 length: 14 amino acids. Germline V lookup: CDR1 MNHNS, CDR2 SASEGT. CDR3 residues: CASATSGSNGEQFF. CDR3 DNA sequence: TGTGCCAGCGCAACTAGCGGGAGTAACGGTGAGCAGTTCTTC.

The CDR3 DNA follows: TGTGCCACCAGCAGAGATCCAGGGGGCTCAAATCAGCCCCAGCATTTT. Its translation is CATSRDPGGSNQPQHF. The chain employs TRBV15 and TRBJ1-5; TRBD1 aligns across 8 bases. Germline CDR1 is LNHNV and CDR2 is YYDKDF (reference sequence). V trimming: 0 bases; J trimming: 4 bases; junction bases outside the gene matches: 5. This CDR3 comprises 16 residues.

In its sample, this clone was seen once. The chain combines TRBV5-1 with TRBJ2-3; 7 bases match TRBD2. The ends lost 1 base at V and 1 base at J; junction bases unmatched: 6. The CDR3 is 16 residues long. The germline gives CDR1 SGHRS, CDR2 YFSETQ. CDR3 DNA: TGCGCCAGCAGCTTGTGGGGGACTACGGGCACAGATACGCAGTATTTT. Translated: CASSLWGTTGTDTQYF.

The rearrangement uses TRBV25-1 and TRBJ1-2; D might be TRBD1 (6 bases). Germline CDR1 reads MGHDK; CDR2 reads SYGVNS. This CDR3 spans 15 amino acids. Trimming took off 6 bases at V and 6 bases at J, with 20 bases between the two ends. CDR3 nucleotides: TGTGCCAGCAGCGTACAGGGAGCCTTACACCATGGCTACACCTTC. Protein product: CASSVQGALHHGYTF.

The V and J genes are TRBV27 and TRBJ2-4, with 7 bases fitting TRBD2. The CDR3 totals 15 residues. The J segment lost 7 bases and the V segment lost 6 bases, leaving 12 bases of the junction unmatched. The V gene's germline CDR1 is MNHEY and CDR2 SMNVEV (reference sequence). The CDR3 DNA sequence: TGTGCCAGCAGCTTCAGCGCCGGGACTACGAACATTCAGTACTTC. Encoded protein: CASSFSAGTTNIQYF.

V is TRBV7-2 and J is TRBJ2-7; TRBD2 matches at 12 bases. The trim removed 5 bases at V and 1 base at J, leaving 6 bases unmatched. Germline loops: CDR1 SGHTA, CDR2 FQGNSA. This CDR3 spans 16 amino acids. CDR3 sequence (DNA): TGTGCCAGCAGCAAACTAGCGGGGGGCACTTCCTACGAGCAGTACTTC. It translates to CASSKLAGGTSYEQYF.

The gene calls are TRBV7-9 and TRBJ1-1; maybe TRBD1 (6 bases). Germline V lookup: CDR1 SEHNR, CDR2 FQNEAQ (reference sequence). The V end lost 5 bases, the J end lost 9 bases, and 19 bases lay between the germline ends. The CDR3 extends over 14 amino acids. In DNA form, the CDR3 reads TGTGCCAGCAGCCCCCACCTCGGACAGCCAAAAGCTTTCTTT. It is translated as CASSPHLGQPKAFF. Complete variable domain (other parts from reference TRBV7-9 and TRBJ1-1): DTGVSQNPRHKITKRGQNVTFRCDPISEHNRLYWYRQTLGQGPEFLTYFQNEAQLEKSRLLSDRFSAERPKGSFSTLEIQRTEQGDSAMYLCASSPHLGQPKAFFGQGTRLTVV.

The V call is TRBV19, the J call TRBJ1-1; TRBD1 matches 8 bases. With 6 bases clipped from V and 11 bases from J, the junction kept 11 bases outside the gene matches. The germline V gene has CDR1 LNHDA and CDR2 SQIVND (reference sequence). This CDR3 region has 13 residues. The CDR3, as DNA: TGTGCCAGTAGGCATGACAGGGGTAGGTTTGCTTTCTTT. Translated, it gives CASRHDRGRFAFF. Drawing the rest from reference TRBV19 and TRBJ1-1, the complete variable domain is DGGITQSPKYLFRKEGQNVTLSCEQNLNHDAMYWYRQDPGQGLRLIYYSQIVNDFQKGDIAEGYSVSREKKESFPLTVTSAQKNPTAFYLCASRHDRGRFAFFGQGTRLTVV.

The gene calls are TRBV28 and TRBJ1-6; 8 bases match TRBD1. Germline V gives CDR1 MDHEN, CDR2 SYDVKM. J lost 7 bases, V lost 2 bases, and 7 bases had no gene match. This CDR3 contains 16 residues. CDR3 nucleotide sequence: TGTGCCAGCAGTTTAAACAGGGGGTTAATCAATTCACCCCTCCACTTT. This sequence encodes CASSLNRGLINSPLHF.

This clone was seen once. The J gene is TRBJ2-2, the V gene TRBV4-2, with 14 bases that match TRBD2. The CDR3 totals 17 residues. Germline V CDR1 and CDR2: LGHNA, YNFKEQ. The V and J ends lost 4 bases and 4 bases, in that order; junction bases with no gene match: 5. The CDR3 spells CASSPPTSGGATGELFF. The CDR3, as DNA: TGTGCCAGCAGCCCACCGACTAGCGGGGGGGCCACCGGGGAGCTGTTTTTT.